The present T cell receptor (beta chain) was sequenced within a study of radiation and T cells in renal cell carcinoma. Profiled with immunoSEQ multiplex PCR; TCRdb holds only in-frame clones, not every one. This table has 140,000 to 150,000 clones, roughly 90% appearing once. As to this clone: Its matching antigen is unknown. A junction end diverges from the germline sequence, so it may reflect a read error.

CDR1 SEHNR and CDR2 FQNEAQ come from the germline V gene (reference sequence). CDR3 length: 10 residues. Sample time point: blood 4 weeks post-SBRT, at nephrectomy. The sample's treatment: 15 Gy SBRT to primary tumor, nephrectomy 4 weeks later. Nephrectomy followed 15 Gy stereotactic body radiation by 4 weeks. Study outcomes and limitations: From baseline, blood top tumor clonotypes peaked at 2 weeks post-radiation. Baseline intratumoral clonotype presence is unknown without pretreatment biopsies.

The specimen comprised blood, sampled from a patient whose treatment included radiotherapy and nephrectomy. The rearrangement links TRBV7-9 to TRBJ2-5; no firm D call. The sequence came from a woman aged 45-60 years with renal cell carcinoma. The CDR3, as DNA: TGTGCCAGCAGTTTAGAGACCCAGTACTTC. This translates into CASSLETQYF.